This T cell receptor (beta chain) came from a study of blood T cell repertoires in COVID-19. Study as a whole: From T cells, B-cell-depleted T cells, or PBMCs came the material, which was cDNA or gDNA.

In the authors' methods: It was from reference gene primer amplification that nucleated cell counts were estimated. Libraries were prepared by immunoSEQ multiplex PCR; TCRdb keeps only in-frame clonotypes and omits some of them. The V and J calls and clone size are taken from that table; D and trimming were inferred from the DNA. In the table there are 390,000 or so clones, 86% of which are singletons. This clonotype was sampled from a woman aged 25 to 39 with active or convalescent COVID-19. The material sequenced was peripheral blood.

This CDR3 reads CASSWEPGLEAFF. CDR3 DNA: TGCGCCAGCAGCTGGGAACCGGGACTTGAAGCTTTCTTT. The chain carries TRBV5-1 and TRBJ1-1, with D tentatively TRBD1 (5 bases). V dropped 3 bases and J dropped 7 bases, with 13 bases sitting between them. Germline loops: CDR1 SGHRS, CDR2 YFSETQ. The CDR3 loop spans 13 amino acids.